This T cell receptor beta chain was sequenced during a study of blood T cell repertoires in COVID-19. As for the study in general: Donors in the United States, Italy and Spain gave samples during acute or convalescent COVID-19. The analysed material was cDNA or gDNA that came from T cells, B-cell-depleted T cells, or PBMCs.

This clone has a handful of counts. Under the authors' procedure: Reference gene primer amplification yielded estimated nucleated cell counts. Sequenced by immunoSEQ multiplex PCR; TCRdb stores in-frame clones only, minus some. V and J calls and clone size are given by that table; D and trimming were obtained from the DNA. This repertoire shows under 500,000 clones, around 88% found once; its top ten account for 4% to 5.5%. The ends were cut back, 4 bases at V and 5 bases at J, with 12 bases in the middle. The CDR3 covers 13 residues. CDR1 and CDR2 from the germline V gene are SEHNR and FQNEAQ (reference sequence).

Sequenced material: peripheral blood. This receptor was taken from a woman in her 30s with acute or convalescent COVID-19. The J gene is TRBJ2-7, the V gene TRBV7-9; possible D gene TRBD2, 7 bases. This CDR3 reads CASSSGGFDEQYF. As DNA, the CDR3 is TGTGCCAGCAGCTCGGGGGGCTTCGACGAGCAGTACTTC.